The clone carrying this T cell receptor (beta chain) was detected a few times. Germline V gene lookup returns CDR1 MDHEN and CDR2 SYDVKM. Trimming removed 5 bases from V and 4 bases from J; junction bases left unmatched: 4. The CDR3 has 14 residues. This entry is derived from a study of blood T cell repertoires in COVID-19. Study-wide background: Samples representing acute and convalescent COVID-19 were sourced from the United States, Italy and Spain.

Method: immunoSEQ multiplex PCR; TCRdb's copy keeps in-frame clones and lacks some. The data hold around 250,000 clones, with around 84% observed a single time. Input material: peripheral blood. This chain joins TRBV28 and TRBJ1-2; 10 nucleotides match TRBD1. The clonotype comes from a woman aged 40 to 49 who had recovered from COVID-19. The CDR3 sequence: CASSPTGGSYGYTF. The CDR3 DNA sequence: TGTGCCAGCAGTCCGACAGGGGGCAGCTATGGCTACACCTTC.